Each of the 30 T cell receptor beta chains below was sequenced from the same sample in a study of cytomegalovirus exposure and HLA in healthy donors. PCR primers comprised 60 Vbeta and 13 Jbeta primers. TCRdb's copy holds only in-frame clones and misses some; the assay was immunoSEQ multiplex PCR. Of 150,000 to 200,000 clones in the sample, about four fifths are singletons; the top ten hold about 1.8%. The sample taken for sequencing was PBMCs. The source is a young woman in good health and CMV-seronegative.

There are a few counts of this clone. The gene calls are TRBV6-5 and TRBJ2-6, with D perhaps matching TRBD1 (6 bases). The CDR3 is 15 amino acids. Trimming took 2 bases from V and 4 from J, leaving 9 bases between them. Germline lookup yields CDR1 MNHEY and CDR2 SVGAGI. The CDR3, as DNA: TGTGCCAGCAGTTACACAGGGTCCGGGGCCAACGTCCTGACTTTC. Protein product: CASSYTGSGANVLTF.

This sequence joins TRBV9 and TRBJ2-2, with 8 bases aligning to TRBD1. Unmatched junction bases numbered 4, after V lost 0 bases and J lost 3 bases. Germline assignment: CDR1 SGDLS and CDR2 YYNGEE. CDR3 length equals 16 residues. In DNA, the CDR3 is TGTGCCAGCAGCGTAGTGGCAGGGGGCCACACCGGGGAGCTGTTTTTT. Translation gives CASSVVAGGHTGELFF.

This clone was found a few times. The chain uses TRBV6-5 and TRBJ2-7; D unclear. Germline assignment: CDR1 MNHEY and CDR2 SVGAGI. This CDR3 spans 11 amino acids. The V end was cut by 3 bases, the J end by 9 bases, with 9 bases between. The CDR3 loop is CASSYSGRQYF. The CDR3 nucleotides are TGTGCCAGCAGTTATTCGGGTAGGCAGTACTTC.

Details on this clone: Other DNA sequences in this specimen translate into the identical CDR3. The chain employs TRBV10-1 and TRBJ2-1, with 12 nucleotides matching TRBD2. The CDR3 runs 16 residues. The ends lost 3 bases at V and 7 bases at J; junction bases unmatched: 7. Germline loops: CDR1 WNHNN, CDR2 SYGVQD (reference sequence). The CDR3 is CASSDPGLAGRNEQFF. The CDR3, as DNA: TGCGCCAGCAGTGACCCCGGACTAGCGGGGCGTAATGAGCAGTTCTTC.

The chain carries TRBV28 and TRBJ1-5; 9 positions match TRBD1. The CDR3 extends over 14 amino acids. The junction had 5 bases not matched to a gene; V was cut back by 3 bases and J by 8 bases. Germline V CDR1 and CDR2: MDHEN, SYDVKM. DNA of the CDR3: TGTGCCAGCAGTTTTGGGGACAGGGAGAAGCCCCAGCATTTT. Amino acid sequence: CASSFGDREKPQHF.

This chain uses TRBV18 with TRBJ1-3; D unresolved. Trimming shortened V by 0 bases and J by 4 bases, and 10 bases separated the two germline ends. This CDR3 region has 15 residues. In germline, CDR1 is KGHSH, CDR2 LQKENI. For the CDR3, the DNA is TGTGCCAGCTCACCACCGGAGACTGCAGGAAACACCATATATTTT. This sequence encodes CASSPPETAGNTIYF. The variable domain in full, with the rest retrieved from reference TRBV18 and TRBJ1-3, is NAGVMQNPRHLVRRRGQEARLRCSPMKGHSHVYWYRQLPEEGLKFMVYLQKENIIDESGMPKERFSAEFPKEGPSILRIQQVVRGDSAAYFCASSPPETAGNTIYFGEGSWLTVV.

J is TRBJ2-3 and V is TRBV7-2; D is unresolved. The CDR3 covers 13 residues. Trimming pared 1 base from V and 4 bases from J, leaving 6 bases between. Germline CDR1 reads SGHTA; CDR2 reads FQGNSA. The CDR3 nucleotides are TGTGCCAGCAGCTTAGTAGCTGCAGATACGCAGTATTTT. It encodes CASSLVAADTQYF. Full variable domain (rest looked up from reference TRBV7-2 and TRBJ2-3): GAGVSQSPSNKVTEKGKDVELRCDPISGHTALYWYRQSLGQGLEFLIYFQGNSAPDKSGLPSDRFSAERTGGSVSTLTIQRTQQEDSAVYLCASSLVAADTQYFGPGTRLTVL.

The chain is built from TRBV7-2 and TRBJ2-7, with D possibly matching TRBD1 (5 bases). There are 16 residues in the CDR3. Germline V gene data show CDR1 as SGHTA and CDR2 as FQGNSA. V was pared by 5 bases and J by 0 bases, with 17 bases between. The CDR3 DNA is TGTGCCAGCAGCCAAGGGAACAGGAGAAGCTCCTACGAGCAGTACTTC. This sequence encodes CASSQGNRRSSYEQYF.

The J gene is TRBJ2-5, the V gene TRBV11-3; 11 bases align to TRBD2. Trimming cost V 0 bases and J 2 bases; bases outside gene matches: 5. Germline-derived CDR1 and CDR2 are SGHNT and YENEEA. The CDR3 length is 17 residues. The CDR3 loop reads CASSLDGLAGGQETQYF. The CDR3 nucleotides are TGTGCCAGCAGCTTAGATGGGTTAGCGGGAGGGCAAGAGACCCAGTACTTC.

The J gene is TRBJ2-2, the V gene TRBV7-9; the D is unclear. Between the trimmed V and J ends, which lost 5 bases and 7 bases, there was a span of 14 bases. CDR1 and CDR2 (germline): SEHNR, FQNEAQ (reference sequence). The CDR3 consists of 14 residues. CDR3 loop: CASSPAISGGELFF. CDR3 nucleotides: TGTGCCAGCAGCCCCGCTATTTCAGGCGGGGAGCTGTTTTTT.

V is TRBV12-5 and J is TRBJ2-3, with TRBD2 matching over 8 bases. CDR3 length equals 14 residues. Germline assignment: CDR1 LGHNT and CDR2 FRNRAP. V was clipped by 4 bases and J by 4 bases; unmatched bases: 4. CDR3 sequence: CASGSLGLADTQYF. In DNA form, the CDR3 reads TGTGCTAGTGGTTCCCTGGGACTAGCAGATACGCAGTATTTT. The variable domain in full, completed from reference TRBV12-5 and TRBJ2-3, reads DARVTQTPRHKVTEMGQEVTMRCQPILGHNTVFWYRQTMMQGLELLAYFRNRAPLDDSGMPKDRFSAEMPDATLATLKIQPSEPRDSAVYFCASGSLGLADTQYFGPGTRLTVL.

This chain joins TRBV30 and TRBJ2-7; 8 bases align to TRBD1. The length of the CDR3 is 16 residues. Trimming at V came to 2 bases and at J to 5 bases, leaving 14 bases not matched to a gene. Germline V gives CDR1 GTSNPN, CDR2 SVGIG (reference sequence). The chain's CDR3 is CAWSFPTGVVFHEQYV. DNA of the CDR3: TGTGCCTGGAGTTTCCCGACAGGGGTTGTTTTCCACGAGCAGTACGTC.

V gene TRBV19 combines with J gene TRBJ1-1; 12 nucleotides agree with TRBD1. The V gene end was trimmed by 5 bases and the J gene end by 5 bases; junction bases not matched to a gene: 9. The CDR3 runs to 16 residues. In germline, CDR1 is LNHDA, CDR2 SQIVND (reference sequence). The CDR3 loop is CASSVRDRGLGTEAFF. The CDR3 DNA sequence: TGTGCCAGTAGTGTCCGGGACAGGGGGCTGGGGACTGAAGCTTTCTTT.

This chain connects TRBV18 to TRBJ1-5, with D hard to call. This CDR3 contains 17 residues. Germline V lookup: CDR1 KGHSH, CDR2 LQKENI. Trimming shortened V by 5 bases and J by 0 bases, and 17 bases separated the two germline ends. The CDR3 DNA follows: TGTGCCAGCTCAGATAGGATCTGGGAGCATAGCAATCAGCCCCAGCATTTT. This codes for CASSDRIWEHSNQPQHF.

The rearrangement uses TRBV21-1 and TRBJ2-1; the table's D call, TRBD2, has no DNA check behind it. TRBV21-1 is an annotated pseudogene. The CDR3 totals 16 residues. CDR3 residues: CASSKGAGGSFDEQFF. The DNA of the CDR3 is TGTGCCAGCAGCAAAGGGGCGGGAGGGTCATTCGATGAGCAGTTCTTC.

J is TRBJ1-3 and V is TRBV7-2; 7 bases agree with TRBD1. J was trimmed by 0 bases and V by 5 bases; bases with no gene match: 7. Germline V gene data show CDR1 as SGHTA and CDR2 as FQGNSA. The CDR3 length is 16 residues. CDR3 DNA sequence: TGTGCCAGCAGCCCGAACAGGGGTTTCTCTGGAAACACCATATATTTT. Protein: CASSPNRGFSGNTIYF.

Here the CDR3 reads CASSLPVTETQYF. The DNA for the CDR3 is TGTGCCAGCAGCTTACCAGTGACTGAGACCCAGTACTTC. The chain employs TRBV7-2 and TRBJ2-5; D unresolved. Trimming took 2 bases from V and 5 from J, leaving 9 bases between them. The CDR3 consists of 13 residues. Germline CDR1 reads SGHTA; CDR2 reads FQGNSA.

The chain joins TRBV10-1 to TRBJ2-3; the D gene is possibly TRBD1 (7 bases). Per the germline V gene, CDR1 is WNHNN and CDR2 is SYGVQD (reference sequence). This CDR3 has 15 amino acids. V was cut by 6 bases and J by 1 base, with 14 bases left in between. CDR3 DNA: TGCGCCAGCAGCCTAGACAGGGAGGGCACAGATACGCAGTATTTT. Translating it yields CASSLDREGTDTQYF.

This chain joins TRBV7-9 and TRBJ2-1; 12 bases align to TRBD2. J lost 4 bases, V lost 0 bases, and 7 bases had no gene match. This CDR3 is 18 amino acids long. Germline V gene sequence: CDR1 SEHNR, CDR2 FQNEAQ (reference sequence). The CDR3 nucleotides read TGTGCCAGCAGCTTAGCAAACCTCGGGACTAGCGGGTACAATGAGCAGTTCTTC. Translated: CASSLANLGTSGYNEQFF.

The chain joins TRBV29-1 to TRBJ1-5; TRBD1 aligns across 7 bases. J gave up 0 bases and V 6 bases, and 5 bases lay outside the gene matches. Germline V gene lookup returns CDR1 SQVTM and CDR2 ANQGSEA. The CDR3 contains 14 residues. DNA of the CDR3: TGCAGCGTAGGACAGGAGGGTAGCAATCAGCCCCAGCATTTT. Translated, it gives CSVGQEGSNQPQHF.

This chain connects TRBV5-1 to TRBJ2-3; D is undetermined. V gave up 2 bases and J gave up 6 bases, with 10 bases separating them. The CDR3 length is 13 residues. The germline gives CDR1 SGHRS, CDR2 YFSETQ. CDR3 DNA sequence: TGCGCCAGCAGCTTCCGGTTCGAGGATACGCAGTATTTT. Protein sequence: CASSFRFEDTQYF.

Written as DNA, the CDR3 is TGTGCCAGCAGTAATATACTAGCGGGGGACTACGAGCAGTACTTC. This sequence encodes CASSNILAGDYEQYF. The gene calls are TRBV6-6 and TRBJ2-7; 11 nucleotides match TRBD2. This CDR3 spans 15 amino acids. The V gene end was trimmed by 5 bases and the J gene end by 3 bases; junction bases not matched to a gene: 6. CDR1 is MNHNY, CDR2 SVGAGI, per germline (reference sequence).

J is TRBJ2-7 and V is TRBV18; 8 positions match TRBD1. V shed 6 bases, J shed 4 bases, and the junction held 8 bases outside the gene matches. Germline CDR1 and CDR2: KGHSH and LQKENI. The CDR3 covers 14 residues. The CDR3 nucleotides read TGTGCCAGCTCGCCAGACAGGGGAGCGTACGAGCAGTACGTC. Protein sequence: CASSPDRGAYEQYV.

The chain has TRBV11-2 and TRBJ2-4, with D hard to call. V was pared by 0 bases and J by 4 bases, with 13 bases between. The CDR3 spans 16 residues. The V gene's germline CDR1 is SGHAT and CDR2 FQNNGV. In nucleotides, the CDR3 is TGTGCCAGCAGCTTAGATCTAGTCCGGATAAAAAACATTCAGTACTTC. This encodes CASSLDLVRIKNIQYF.

The rearrangement uses TRBV19 and TRBJ2-4; 13 bases line up with TRBD2. The junction had 12 bases not matched to a gene; V was cut back by 4 bases and J by 0 bases. Germline V lookup: CDR1 LNHDA, CDR2 SQIVND (reference sequence). The CDR3 length is 20 residues. CDR3: CASSTRTSGSDPLAKNIQYF. In DNA, the CDR3 is TGTGCCAGTAGTACCCGGACTAGCGGGAGCGATCCTCTAGCCAAAAACATTCAGTACTTC. The full variable domain, with the rest looked up from reference TRBV19 and TRBJ2-4, is DGGITQSPKYLFRKEGQNVTLSCEQNLNHDAMYWYRQDPGQGLRLIYYSQIVNDFQKGDIAEGYSVSREKKESFPLTVTSAQKNPTAFYLCASSTRTSGSDPLAKNIQYFGAGTRLSVL.

The gene calls are TRBV11-2 and TRBJ1-5, with D unresolved. Deletions cut 1 base from V and 2 bases from J, with 6 bases between. This CDR3 has 14 amino acids. Germline CDR1 is SGHAT and CDR2 is FQNNGV. CDR3 sequence (DNA): TGTGCCAGCAGCTTAGGGCTTCGCAATCAGCCCCAGCATTTT. Protein: CASSLGLRNQPQHF. The complete variable domain, with remaining parts taken from reference TRBV11-2 and TRBJ1-5, reads EAGVAQSPRYKIIEKRQSVAFWCNPISGHATLYWYQQILGQGPKLLIQFQNNGVVDDSQLPKDRFSAERLKGVDSTLKIQPAKLEDSAVYLCASSLGLRNQPQHFGDGTRLSIL.

The chain combines TRBV19 with TRBJ2-2; 8 bases align to TRBD1. Trimming at V came to 6 bases and at J to 0 bases, leaving 9 bases not matched to a gene. The germline V gene has CDR1 LNHDA and CDR2 SQIVND (reference sequence). This CDR3 has 17 amino acids. In nucleotides, the CDR3 is TGTGCCAGTAGAAGTGGCCGGACAGGGTCGAACACCGGGGAGCTGTTTTTT. Translated, it gives CASRSGRTGSNTGELFF.

A few counts support this clone. The chain is built from TRBV2 and TRBJ1-5; 8 nucleotides agree with TRBD1. Germline V gene lookup returns CDR1 SNHLY and CDR2 FYNNEI. The CDR3 extends over 17 amino acids. Unmatched junction bases numbered 6, after V lost 1 base and J lost 1 base. The CDR3 reads CASSEGQGAKSNQPQHF. For the CDR3, the DNA is TGTGCCAGCAGTGAAGGGCAGGGGGCTAAGAGCAATCAGCCCCAGCATTTT.

This chain links TRBV30 with TRBJ2-1; 15 bases fit TRBD2. After removal of 5 bases from V and 0 bases from J, the junction contained 8 bases not matched to a gene. The germline CDR1 and CDR2 sequences are GTSNPN and SVGIG (reference sequence). The CDR3 runs 18 residues. The CDR3 is CAWGHGTSGRYSYNEQFF. The CDR3 bases are TGTGCCTGGGGTCATGGGACTAGCGGGAGGTACTCCTACAATGAGCAGTTCTTC.

This chain joins TRBV7-8 and TRBJ1-1; D gene ambiguous. This CDR3 contains 15 residues. V was cut by 5 bases and J by 0 bases, with 13 bases left in between. Germline-derived CDR1 and CDR2 are SGHVS and FQNEAQ. This CDR3 is CASSPMTSLNTEAFF. In DNA, the CDR3 is TGTGCCAGCAGCCCGATGACATCTTTGAACACTGAAGCTTTCTTT.